Detailed here is one TCR beta chain. Its antigen is not known. Assay: immunoSEQ multiplex PCR; the TCRdb copy retains only in-frame clones and omits some. The repertoire consists of over 8,000 clones, with about 80% occurring once and the leading ten covering around 5%. The CDR3 is 16 amino acids. V gave up 6 bases and J gave up 5 bases; unmatched junction bases: 11. The V gene's germline CDR1 is SNHLY and CDR2 FYNNEI. The sample comes from a study of tumor-infiltrating lymphocytes in localized non-small cell lung cancer. As for the study in general: Some samples were collected after neoadjuvant chemotherapy; smokers, never-smokers and several histologies were included.

Study-level findings and limits: Available tissue quantity limited TCR sequencing to a patient subset. Technical variation could not be separated from intratumor heterogeneity here. Higher tumor T cell infiltration than in uninvolved lung was supported by TCRbeta sequencing.

The rearrangement uses TRBV2 and TRBJ2-5, with TRBD1 matching over 11 bases. This clonotype originated in a human donor with non-small cell lung cancer. Sequencing was done on a sample of uninvolved lung tissue not adjacent to the tumor. The CDR3 DNA reads TGTGCCAGCAGCACTGGGACAGGGGGTGTCGGGGAGACCCAGTACTTC. Protein sequence: CASSTGTGGVGETQYF.